This T cell receptor beta chain was identified during a study of T cells in women clearing cervical HPV infection. A remark on this clone: The sequence runs out 3 residues before the end of the CDR3; the remainder is reconstructed from the germline J gene.

The table came from immunoSEQ multiplex PCR; TCRdb's copy has only in-frame clones and leaves some out. The data show tens of thousands of clones, and the top ten clones hold about 1.5%. V dropped 2 bases and J dropped 3 bases, with 5 bases sitting between them. Per germline, CDR1 SGHDN and CDR2 FVKESK. The CDR3 length is 12 residues. The chain combines TRBV14 with TRBJ2-7, with no clear D. This receptor was taken from a woman between 18 and 75 years old with a cervical HPV16 infection that either progressed to CIN3+ or cleared (not recorded which). Sequenced sample: blood buffy coat. Incomplete CDR3 DNA: TGTGCCAGCAGCCAACAGCGCTACGAG. It codes for CASSQQRYE. The CDR3 as a whole reads CASSQQRYEQYF.